What follows are 27 T cell receptor beta chains derived from one specimen sequenced in a study of blood T cell repertoires in COVID-19. Sequencing was performed with immunoSEQ multiplex PCR; in TCRdb, only in-frame clones are kept and a portion is missing. This sample yields about 150,000 clones, of which over 60% are seen a single time; roughly 3.7% belongs to the top ten. The sample comprised peripheral blood. These receptors all come from a woman of 80 years or more with acute or convalescent COVID-19.

Only one count was recorded for this clone. The rearrangement links TRBV5-1 to TRBJ2-3, with 7 nucleotides matching TRBD2. Losses at the gene ends were 1 base for V and 3 bases for J; bases not matched to a gene: 8. Germline V gene data show CDR1 as SGHRS and CDR2 as YFSETQ. This CDR3 region has 16 residues. CDR3 residues: CASSLSSGGGTDTQYF. The CDR3 DNA is TGCGCCAGCAGCTTGTCTAGCGGAGGAGGTACAGATACGCAGTATTTT.

The chain has TRBV29-1 and TRBJ1-1, with D maybe TRBD1 (6 bases). The germline gives CDR1 SQVTM, CDR2 ANQGSEA. V was clipped by 4 bases and J by 5 bases, with 17 bases between them. This CDR3 is built from 14 residues. The CDR3 coding sequence is TGCAGCGTTGCAAAAACATTCAGGGGAACTGAAGCTTTCTTT. Encoded protein: CSVAKTFRGTEAFF.

DNA of the CDR3: TGTGCCAGTAACGAGCAGGGGAAAAGTCAGAATGAAAAACTGTTTTTT. Encoded protein: CASNEQGKSQNEKLFF. The V gene is TRBV19, the J gene TRBJ1-4, with D possibly matching TRBD1 (6 bases). CDR1 is LNHDA and CDR2 is SQIVND in the germline V gene (reference sequence). V was shortened by 7 bases and J by 5 bases, with 20 bases between the two germline ends. This CDR3 spans 16 amino acids.

This chain links TRBV5-1 with TRBJ1-4, with D possibly matching TRBD1 (5 bases). This CDR3 has 14 residues. The germline gives CDR1 SGHRS, CDR2 YFSETQ. V dropped 2 bases and J dropped 3 bases, with 8 bases sitting between them. CDR3 loop: CASSLQESNEKLFF. The CDR3 region has the DNA TGCGCCAGCAGCTTACAGGAGTCTAATGAAAAACTGTTTTTT.

The chain combines TRBV2 with TRBJ2-1; TRBD2 might be the D (7 bases). From germline, CDR1 is SNHLY and CDR2 FYNNEI. V was trimmed by 4 bases and J by 4 bases, leaving 11 bases between them. This CDR3 is built from 14 residues. The CDR3 loop reads CASSGTRGYNEQFF. The DNA of the CDR3 is TGTGCCAGCAGTGGGACTAGGGGGTACAATGAGCAGTTCTTC.

The chain has TRBV12-3 or TRBV12-4 and TRBJ2-3; D not certain. V was trimmed by 6 bases and J by 1 base, leaving 8 bases between them. The CDR3 covers 13 residues. The CDR3 here is CASRTGGTDTQYF. DNA for the CDR3: TGTGCCAGCAGGACGGGTGGCACAGATACGCAGTATTTT.

The rearrangement uses TRBV5-1 and TRBJ2-7, with a tentative D call TRBD1 (7 bases). Germline CDR1 and CDR2: SGHRS and YFSETQ. This CDR3 has 16 amino acids. Trimming shortened V by 0 bases and J by 1 base, and 14 bases separated the two germline ends. The CDR3 region has the DNA TGCGCCAGCAGCTTGGGTGGGGGGACAGCATCCTACGAGCAGTACTTC. Translating it yields CASSLGGGTASYEQYF.

The table lists this clone with a count of one. DNA of the CDR3: TGTGCCAGCAGCGTAGCCGGAGGACAGGGGGGGGAAAAACTGTTTTTT. It translates to CASSVAGGQGGEKLFF. The chain links TRBV9 to TRBJ1-4, with 10 bases matching TRBD1. Losses at the gene ends were 0 bases for V and 8 bases for J; bases not matched to a gene: 7. The V gene's germline CDR1 is SGDLS and CDR2 YYNGEE. The CDR3 spans 16 residues.

The chain couples TRBV5-1 to TRBJ2-3; 9 nucleotides line up with TRBD1. Per the germline V gene, CDR1 is SGHRS and CDR2 is YFSETQ. This CDR3 contains 17 residues. Losses at the gene ends were 0 bases for V and 0 bases for J; bases not matched to a gene: 5. CDR3 nucleotides: TGCGCCAGCAGCTTGGGGACAGGGGACGCAAGCACAGATACGCAGTATTTT. Protein product: CASSLGTGDASTDTQYF.

The V gene is TRBV12-3 or TRBV12-4, the J gene TRBJ1-1; D is ambiguous. This CDR3 contains 13 residues. V lost 1 base and J lost 8, with 11 bases in between. CDR3 amino acids: CASSLVQDGEAFF. The CDR3 coding sequence is TGTGCCAGCAGTTTAGTCCAGGATGGGGAAGCTTTCTTT.

The chain uses TRBV30 and TRBJ2-7; TRBD1 aligns across 12 bases. CDR1 GTSNPN and CDR2 SVGIG come from the germline V gene (reference sequence). The CDR3 covers 14 residues. V dropped 8 bases and J dropped 5; count of bases not matched to a gene: 10. CDR3 coding DNA: TGTGCCCAGACGGTAGGGACAGGGGGCAACGAGCAGTACTTC. Protein product: CAQTVGTGGNEQYF.

V and J are TRBV11-2 and TRBJ2-2; D not resolved. CDR3 size: 14 residues. V was shortened by 1 base and J by 6 bases, with 9 bases between the two germline ends. Germline CDR1 and CDR2: SGHAT and FQNNGV. CDR3 sequence reads: CASSLGTEPGELFF. The CDR3 nucleotides read TGTGCCAGCAGCTTAGGCACAGAGCCCGGGGAGCTGTTTTTT.

The V and J genes are TRBV29-1 and TRBJ2-5; 13 bases align to TRBD2. Looked up from germline, CDR1 is SQVTM and CDR2 is ANQGSEA. Unmatched junction bases numbered 9, after V lost 6 bases and J lost 8 bases. This CDR3 comprises 14 residues. The CDR3 here is CSVLGLAGVKTQYF. In nucleotides, the CDR3 is TGCAGCGTCCTAGGACTAGCGGGAGTCAAAACCCAGTACTTC.

The V and J genes are TRBV10-3 and TRBJ2-5; possible D gene TRBD2, 6 bases. The germline V and J ends were trimmed by 2 bases and 8 bases, with 15 bases remaining between them. The CDR3 consists of 14 residues. Germline CDR1 ENHRY, CDR2 SYGVKD. DNA of the CDR3: TGTGCCATCAGTGAGGCGGGCGGGGCCCAAACCCAGTACTTC. The encoded protein is CAISEAGGAQTQYF.

The rearrangement uses TRBV7-8 and TRBJ1-2; D remains unclear. V lost 5 bases and J 0 bases, leaving 13 bases between the germline ends. CDR3 length: 15 amino acids. Germline CDR1 is SGHVS and CDR2 is FQNEAQ. The CDR3, as DNA: TGTGCCAGCAGCCCCTTTAGGGAGGCTAACTATGGCTACACCTTC. Encoded protein: CASSPFREANYGYTF.

The chain couples TRBV18 to TRBJ1-2; D remains unclear. Trimming shortened V by 3 bases and J by 10 bases, and 15 bases separated the two germline ends. The CDR3 consists of 13 residues. Germline V gene sequence: CDR1 KGHSH, CDR2 LQKENI. The CDR3 protein is CASSPRTDSVYTF. CDR3 bases: TGTGCCAGCTCACCCAGGACGGACTCTGTCTACACCTTC.

This clone was seen a few times. The chain combines TRBV6-2 or TRBV6-3 with TRBJ1-5, with D possibly being TRBD1 (5 bases). The CDR3 runs 20 residues. Germline CDR1 reads MNHEY; CDR2 reads SVGEGT. Trimming pared 0 bases from V and 3 bases from J, leaving 24 bases between. DNA for the CDR3: TGTGCCAGCAGTTACTCGTCCGGGAGTCAGGGAACAGGCACCAATCAGCCCCAGCATTTT. Translation: CASSYSSGSQGTGTNQPQHF.

This clone rates as medium-sized. The rearrangement uses TRBV2 and TRBJ1-1; D gene ambiguous. Trimming took 4 bases from V and 1 from J, leaving 10 bases between them. This CDR3 is built from 14 residues. Germline values: CDR1 SNHLY, CDR2 FYNNEI. CDR3 DNA sequence: TGTGCCAGCAGTGTGAGTTACAGGAACACTGAAGCTTTCTTT. This gives the protein CASSVSYRNTEAFF. Full variable domain (missing parts from reference TRBV2 and TRBJ1-1): EPEVTQTPSHQVTQMGQEVILRCVPISNHLYFYWYRQILGQKVEFLVSFYNNEISEKSEIFDDQFSVERPDGSNFTLKIRSTKLEDSAMYFCASSVSYRNTEAFFGQGTRLTVV.

The gene calls are TRBV5-5 and TRBJ1-3; D may be TRBD1 (5 bases). V was pared by 3 bases and J by 0 bases, with 10 bases between. CDR1 and CDR2 from the germline V gene are SGHKS and YYEKEE (reference sequence). The CDR3 sequence is 15 residues long. CDR3 in DNA: TGTGCCAGCAGCTCGACAGCACACTCTGGAAACACCATATATTTT. The encoded protein is CASSSTAHSGNTIYF.

This chain joins TRBV6-5 and TRBJ1-5; tentative D call: TRBD1 (6 bases). This CDR3 region has 13 residues. The V end lost 4 bases, the J end lost 6 bases, and 10 bases lay between the germline ends. The germline V gene encodes CDR1 MNHEY and CDR2 SVGAGI. CDR3 sequence reads: CASSSGAAQPQHF. Here the CDR3 DNA reads TGTGCCAGCAGTTCAGGGGCGGCTCAGCCCCAGCATTTT.

The chain is built from TRBV6-4 and TRBJ1-5, with 7 bases fitting TRBD1. The CDR3 consists of 14 residues. J was trimmed by 2 bases and V by 6 bases; bases with no gene match: 4. Per the germline V gene, CDR1 is MRHNA and CDR2 is SNTAGT. CDR3 loop: CASSYGQGNQPQHF. CDR3 DNA: TGTGCCAGCAGCTACGGACAGGGCAATCAGCCCCAGCATTTT.

The chain employs TRBV7-3 and TRBJ2-3; 7 nucleotides align to TRBD2. J gave up 1 base and V 5 bases, and 0 bases lay outside the gene matches. CDR1 and CDR2 (germline): SGHTA, FQGTGA. The CDR3 spans 13 residues. Here the CDR3 reads CASSGRGTDTQYF. The CDR3 region has the DNA TGTGCCAGCAGCGGGAGGGGCACAGATACGCAGTATTTT.

The rearrangement links TRBV12-5 to TRBJ2-1, with 8 bases matching TRBD2. CDR3 length: 14 residues. From germline, CDR1 is LGHNT and CDR2 FRNRAP. V trimming: 6 bases; J trimming: 2 bases; junction bases outside the gene matches: 3. CDR3 DNA: TGTGCTAGTGGGCGGGGGGCGGCCTACAATGAGCAGTTCTTC. Its translation: CASGRGAAYNEQFF. Full variable domain (outside the CDR3, taken from reference TRBV12-5 and TRBJ2-1): DARVTQTPRHKVTEMGQEVTMRCQPILGHNTVFWYRQTMMQGLELLAYFRNRAPLDDSGMPKDRFSAEMPDATLATLKIQPSEPRDSAVYFCASGRGAAYNEQFFGPGTRLTVL.

The V call is TRBV29-1, the J call TRBJ1-1; no firm D call. In germline, CDR1 is SQVTM, CDR2 ANQGSEA. This CDR3 is 13 amino acids long. The ends were cut back, 6 bases at V and 1 base at J, with 12 bases in the middle. As DNA, the CDR3 is TGCAGCGTCGGCGGGGAAGGGAACACTGAAGCTTTCTTT. Translated, it gives CSVGGEGNTEAFF.

The J gene is TRBJ2-4, the V gene TRBV5-4; D perhaps matches TRBD1 (6 bases). Germline-derived CDR1 and CDR2 are SGHNT and YYREEE (reference sequence). Trimming stripped 4 bases from V and 6 bases from J, with 23 bases between. The CDR3 is made up of 17 amino acids. The CDR3 reads CASSPGTNRKGGNIQYF. The CDR3 DNA is TGTGCCAGCAGCCCAGGAACAAACAGGAAAGGGGGAAACATTCAGTACTTC.

The chain links TRBV9 to TRBJ2-4, with 11 nucleotides matching TRBD2. Germline values: CDR1 SGDLS, CDR2 YYNGEE. Losses at the gene ends were 2 bases for V and 9 bases for J; bases not matched to a gene: 4. The CDR3 contains 14 residues. Here the CDR3 DNA reads TGTGCCAGCAGCGTCACTAGCGGGAGTGGCATTCAGTACTTC. This sequence encodes CASSVTSGSGIQYF.

This clone occurred once. The chain employs TRBV9 and TRBJ2-1; possible D gene TRBD1, 6 bases. Between the trimmed V and J ends, which lost 4 bases and 2 bases, there was a span of 19 bases. Germline lookup yields CDR1 SGDLS and CDR2 YYNGEE. This CDR3 spans 17 amino acids. CDR3 protein: CASSPRDTGPTYNEQFF. The CDR3 DNA follows: TGTGCCAGCAGCCCTAGAGATACAGGGCCGACCTACAATGAGCAGTTCTTC.